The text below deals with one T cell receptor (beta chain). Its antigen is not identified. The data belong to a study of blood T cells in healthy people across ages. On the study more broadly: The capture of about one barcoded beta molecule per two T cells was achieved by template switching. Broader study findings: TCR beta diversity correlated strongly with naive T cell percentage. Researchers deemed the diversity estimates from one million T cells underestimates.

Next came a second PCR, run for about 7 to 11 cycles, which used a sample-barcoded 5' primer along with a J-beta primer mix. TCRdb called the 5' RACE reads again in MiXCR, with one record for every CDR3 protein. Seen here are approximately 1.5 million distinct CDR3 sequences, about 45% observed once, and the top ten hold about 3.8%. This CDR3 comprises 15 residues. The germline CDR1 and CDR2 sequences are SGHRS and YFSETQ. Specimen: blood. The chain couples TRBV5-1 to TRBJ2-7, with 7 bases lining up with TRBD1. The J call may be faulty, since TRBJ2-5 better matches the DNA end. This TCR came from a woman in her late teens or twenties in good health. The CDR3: CASTWAPDRVKTQYF. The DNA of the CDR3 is TGCGCCAGCACCTGGGCCCCTGACAGGGTCAAGACCCAGTACTTC.